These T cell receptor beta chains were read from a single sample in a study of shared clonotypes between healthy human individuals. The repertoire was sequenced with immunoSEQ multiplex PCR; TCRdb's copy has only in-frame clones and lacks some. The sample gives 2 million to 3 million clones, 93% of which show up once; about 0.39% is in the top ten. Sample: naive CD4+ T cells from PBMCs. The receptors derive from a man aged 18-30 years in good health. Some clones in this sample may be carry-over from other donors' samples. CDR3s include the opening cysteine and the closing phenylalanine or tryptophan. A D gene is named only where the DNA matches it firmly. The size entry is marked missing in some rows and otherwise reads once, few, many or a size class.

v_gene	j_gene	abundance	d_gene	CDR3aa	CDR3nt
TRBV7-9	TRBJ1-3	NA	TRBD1	CASSTVTGGASGNTIYF	TGTGCCAGCAGCACTGTGACAGGGGGGGCCTCTGGAAACACCATATATTTT
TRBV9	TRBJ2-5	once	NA	CASSPPDGTQYF	TGTGCCAGCAGCCCCCCGGACGGTACCCAGTACTTC
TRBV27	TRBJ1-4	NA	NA	CASSLFWENEKLFF	TGTGCCAGCAGTTTATTTTGGGAGAATGAAAAACTGTTTTTT
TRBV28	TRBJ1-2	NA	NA	CASSFIQGGGYTF	TGTGCCAGCAGTTTTATACAGGGTGGTGGCTACACCTTC
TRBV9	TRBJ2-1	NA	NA	CASSVLGVPSSYNEQFF	TGTGCCAGCAGCGTTTTGGGCGTCCCGAGCTCCTACAATGAGCAGTTCTTC
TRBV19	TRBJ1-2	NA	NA	CASSTKYRESGYTF	TGTGCCAGTAGTACGAAGTACAGGGAATCAGGCTACACCTTC
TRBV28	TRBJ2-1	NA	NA	CASRLWNEQFF	TGTGCCAGCCGGTTGTGGAATGAGCAGTTCTTC
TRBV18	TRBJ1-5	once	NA	CASFQGINQPQHF	TGTGCCAGCTTCCAGGGCATCAATCAGCCCCAGCATTTT
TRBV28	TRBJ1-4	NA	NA	CASSPGPLHASEKLFF	TGTGCCAGCAGTCCGGGTCCCCTTCATGCGTCTGAAAAACTGTTTTTT
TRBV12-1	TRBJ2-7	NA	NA	CASSLTGLYEQYF	TGTGCCAGCAGCTTGACGGGGCTCTACGAGCAGTACTTC
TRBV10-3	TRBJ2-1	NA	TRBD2	CAAAGGRSPSSYNEQFF	TGTGCCGCAGCCGGGGGGAGAAGCCCCAGCTCCTACAATGAGCAGTTCTTC
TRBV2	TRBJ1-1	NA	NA	CASTTEGDTEAFF	TGTGCCAGCACCACTGAGGGGGACACTGAAGCTTTCTTT
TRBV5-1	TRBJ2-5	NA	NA	CASSFNRVRETQYF	TGCGCCAGCAGCTTCAACAGGGTTCGGGAGACCCAGTACTTC
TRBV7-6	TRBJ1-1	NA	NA	CASSFNKDTEAFF	TGTGCCAGCAGCTTCAATAAGGACACTGAAGCTTTCTTT
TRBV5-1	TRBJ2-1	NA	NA	CASSFASNEQFF	TGCGCCAGCAGCTTCGCTAGCAATGAGCAGTTCTTC
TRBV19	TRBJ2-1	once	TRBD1	CASSQSTGVGEQFF	TGTGCCAGTAGTCAGTCGACAGGGGTTGGTGAGCAGTTCTTC
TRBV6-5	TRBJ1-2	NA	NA	CASSYSNSGLGGYTF	TGTGCCAGCAGTTACTCGAACTCAGGGCTAGGTGGCTACACCTTC
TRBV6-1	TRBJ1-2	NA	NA	CASSEVGPLPPGYTF	TGTGCCAGCAGTGAAGTGGGGCCGCTACCCCCTGGCTACACCTTC
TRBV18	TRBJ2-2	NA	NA	CASSPPKTRDTGELFF	TGTGCCAGCTCACCACCGAAGACTAGAGACACCGGGGAGCTGTTTTTT
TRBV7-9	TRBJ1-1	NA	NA	CASSMDTMNTEAFF	TGTGCCAGCAGCATGGACACGATGAACACTGAAGCTTTCTTT
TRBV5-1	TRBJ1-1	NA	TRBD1	CASSLTGGMNTEAFF	TGCGCCAGCAGCTTGACAGGGGGAATGAACACTGAAGCTTTCTTT
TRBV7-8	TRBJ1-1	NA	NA	CASSLARILGGLTEAFF	TGTGCCAGCAGCTTAGCCCGGATACTGGGTGGTTTAACTGAAGCTTTCTTT
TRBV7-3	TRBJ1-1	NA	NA	CASSLTGLRTEAFF	TGTGCCAGCAGCTTAACAGGGCTGCGCACTGAAGCTTTCTTT
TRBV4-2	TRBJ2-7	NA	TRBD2	CASSQDITSGTYEQYF	TGTGCCAGCAGCCAAGATATAACTAGCGGGACCTACGAGCAGTACTTC
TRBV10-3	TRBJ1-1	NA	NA	CAISESTVKVSTEAFF	TGTGCCATCAGTGAGTCGACTGTCAAGGTTTCCACTGAAGCTTTCTTT
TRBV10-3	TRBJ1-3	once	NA	CAISESSAIGNTIYF	TGTGCCATCAGTGAGTCCTCAGCTATAGGGAACACCATATATTTT
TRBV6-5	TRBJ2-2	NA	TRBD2	CACRASGYTGELFF	TGTGCCTGCCGGGCTAGCGGGTATACCGGGGAGCTGTTTTTT
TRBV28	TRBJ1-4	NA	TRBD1	CASSPGQSNEKLFF	TGTGCCAGCAGCCCGGGACAGTCTAATGAAAAACTGTTTTTT
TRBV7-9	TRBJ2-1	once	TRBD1	CASSILSGTGGNEQFF	TGTGCCAGCAGCATCCTATCCGGGACAGGGGGCAATGAGCAGTTCTTC
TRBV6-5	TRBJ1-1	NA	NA	CASSPRGAEAFF	TGTGCCAGCAGTCCCAGGGGCGCTGAAGCTTTCTTT
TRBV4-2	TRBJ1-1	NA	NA	CASSQADRNTEAFF	TGTGCCAGCAGCCAAGCCGACAGGAACACTGAAGCTTTCTTT
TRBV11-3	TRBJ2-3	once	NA	CASSLSTDTQYF	TGTGCCAGCAGCTTATCCACAGATACGCAGTATTTT
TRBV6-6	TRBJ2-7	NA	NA	CASSRLPDRDYEQYF	TGTGCCAGCAGCCGCCTCCCGGACAGAGACTACGAGCAGTACTTC
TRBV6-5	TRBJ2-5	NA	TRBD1	CASSYLVAQGKRAQYF	TGTGCCAGCAGTTACCTCGTGGCACAGGGGAAGAGAGCCCAGTACTTC
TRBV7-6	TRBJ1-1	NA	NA	CASSHIEGPTEAFF	TGTGCCAGCTCACACATCGAGGGCCCCACTGAAGCTTTCTTT
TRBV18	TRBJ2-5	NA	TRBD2	CASSPLAGGPEETQYF	TGTGCCAGCTCACCCCTAGCGGGAGGGCCCGAAGAGACCCAGTACTTC
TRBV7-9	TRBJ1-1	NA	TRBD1	CASSPRQGGNTEAFF	TGTGCCAGCAGCCCACGACAGGGTGGGAACACTGAAGCTTTCTTT
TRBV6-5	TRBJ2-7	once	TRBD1	CASSYSRQGAYEQYF	TGTGCCAGCAGTTACTCGCGACAGGGTGCCTACGAGCAGTACTTC
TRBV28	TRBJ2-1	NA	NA	CASSSGIPFLSYNEQFF	TGTGCCAGCAGTTCCGGGATCCCCTTTCTTTCCTACAATGAGCAGTTCTTC
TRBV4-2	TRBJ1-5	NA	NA	CASSQVRAHSNQPQHF	TGTGCCAGCAGCCAAGTCAGGGCACATAGCAATCAGCCCCAGCATTTT
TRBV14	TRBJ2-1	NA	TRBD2	CASSPSGRGSYNEQFF	TGTGCCAGCAGCCCTAGCGGGAGGGGCTCCTACAATGAGCAGTTCTTC
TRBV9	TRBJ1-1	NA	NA	CASSVAEGNTEAFF	TGTGCCAGCAGCGTAGCTGAGGGGAACACTGAAGCTTTCTTT
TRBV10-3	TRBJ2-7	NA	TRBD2	CAIRASGSNADEQYF	TGTGCCATCAGAGCTAGCGGGAGTAACGCGGACGAGCAGTACTTC
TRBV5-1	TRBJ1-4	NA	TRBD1	CASSWEGTGVNEKLFF	TGCGCCAGCAGCTGGGAGGGGACAGGGGTTAACGAAAAACTGTTTTTT
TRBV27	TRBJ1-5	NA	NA	CASSLNRIQPQHF	TGTGCCAGCAGTTTAAATAGGATACAGCCCCAGCATTTT
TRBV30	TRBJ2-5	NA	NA	CAWSVRLGETQYF	TGTGCCTGGAGTGTACGTCTGGGGGAGACCCAGTACTTC
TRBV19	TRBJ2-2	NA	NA	CASKELGTYRGELFF	TGTGCCAGTAAGGAACTTGGGACTTATAGGGGGGAGCTGTTTTTT
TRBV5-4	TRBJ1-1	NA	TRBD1	CASSWGQAKPTEAFF	TGTGCCAGCAGTTGGGGACAGGCCAAACCAACTGAAGCTTTCTTT
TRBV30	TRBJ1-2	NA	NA	CAWNVRGGGYTF	TGTGCCTGGAATGTACGGGGGGGCGGCTACACCTTC
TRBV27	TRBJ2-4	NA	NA	CASSLSGRGTFQPAKNIQYF	TGTGCCAGCAGTTTATCAGGCCGGGGGACGTTCCAACCAGCCAAAAACATTCAGTACTTC
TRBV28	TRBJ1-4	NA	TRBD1	CASSLPGQWEKLFF	TGTGCCAGCAGTTTACCGGGACAGTGGGAAAAACTGTTTTTT
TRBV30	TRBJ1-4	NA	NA	CAWSVDSNNEKLFF	TGTGCCTGGAGTGTAGACAGTAATAATGAAAAACTGTTTTTT
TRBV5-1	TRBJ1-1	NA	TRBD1	CASSGATGGGSEAFF	TGCGCCAGCAGCGGGGCGACAGGGGGAGGCTCTGAAGCTTTCTTT
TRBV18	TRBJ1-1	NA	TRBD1	CASSATGLDTEAFF	TGTGCCAGCTCTGCGACAGGGTTGGACACTGAAGCTTTCTTT